The clone carrying this TCR beta chain was seen a handful of times. The data derive from a study of T cell responses to AZD1222 COVID-19 vaccine. V lost 7 bases and J 0 bases, leaving 9 bases between the germline ends. The CDR3 sequence is 13 residues long. Germline V gene lookup returns CDR1 MNHEY and CDR2 SVGAGI. Libraries were prepared by immunoSEQ multiplex PCR; TCRdb keeps only in-frame clonotypes and omits some of them. Of around 89,000 clones listed, around 84% were seen once; the top ten hold roughly a tenth. The chain employs TRBV6-5 and TRBJ1-2; D perhaps matches TRBD1 (6 bases). The specimen was peripheral blood, collected on day 0 of AZD1222 vaccination. This clonotype was obtained from an adult in good health. CDR3 nucleotides: TGTGCCAGCACTGGGACACCTAACTATGGCTACACCTTC. Translating gives CASTGTPNYGYTF.